A single sample gave rise to the 18 T cell receptor beta chains below, sequenced in a study of neurological immune-mediated disorders (dated by TCRdb to the late 2010s). To prepare the library, 5' RACE was applied. Instrument used: Illumina HiSeq 2500. TCRdb reprocessed the public reads (quality trimming at Q25 with fastp, clone calling with MiXCR) and kept in-frame beta chains. Every entry covers one CDR3 protein and lists the most common genes and DNA from its rows. The table for this sample lists more than 30,000 distinct CDR3 sequences; about 13% of them were counted only once. The ten most abundant clones make up about 2.5% of the sample. The sample's time point label is to be understood as: longitudinal time-point 2. The sample was PBMCs. Receptors were obtained from a woman aged 40 to 49 in good health.

The chain has TRBV7-3 and TRBJ2-7, with 7 bases lining up with TRBD1. Germline loops: CDR1 SGHTA, CDR2 FQGTGA. The CDR3 runs 15 residues. The V gene end was trimmed by 7 bases and the J gene end by 0 bases; junction bases not matched to a gene: 9. The CDR3, as DNA: TGTGCCAGCAACCTCCCCAGGGGGATCTCCTACGAGCAGTACTTC. Its protein is CASNLPRGISYEQYF. Variable domain in full (rest from reference TRBV7-3 and TRBJ2-7): GAGVSQTPSNKVTEKGKYVELRCDPISGHTALYWYRQSLGQGPEFLIYFQGTGAADDSGLPNDRFFAVRPEGSVSTLKIQRTERGDSAVYLCASNLPRGISYEQYFGPGTRLTVT.

This clonotype came up many times. V gene TRBV12-3 or TRBV12-4 combines with J gene TRBJ2-4, with unresolved D. V was clipped by 3 bases and J by 0 bases, with 12 bases between them. The CDR3 runs 16 residues. CDR3 sequence reads: CASSFLVMGAKNIQYF. As DNA, the CDR3 is TGTGCCAGCAGTTTTCTTGTTATGGGAGCCAAAAACATTCAGTACTTC.

V usage is TRBV20-1 and J usage is TRBJ2-1; 8 positions match TRBD1. Germline V gene lookup returns CDR1 DFQATT and CDR2 SNEGSKA (reference sequence). The CDR3 covers 13 residues. J was trimmed by 8 bases and V by 7 bases; bases with no gene match: 10. CDR3 nucleotides: TGCAGTGGTCAGACAGGGGTTCCCCATGAGCAGTTCTTC. Its translation: CSGQTGVPHEQFF.

The V and J genes are TRBV19 and TRBJ2-1; 7 nucleotides line up with TRBD1. Germline values: CDR1 LNHDA, CDR2 SQIVND (reference sequence). The CDR3 totals 14 residues. V gave up 7 bases and J gave up 6 bases; unmatched junction bases: 9. The CDR3 DNA reads as TGTGCCAGTACTCCCGGGACAGTTGCCAATGAGCAGTTCTTC. It yields the protein CASTPGTVANEQFF.

In this sample, this clonotype turned up many times. V gene TRBV4-2 combines with J gene TRBJ2-3; the match to TRBD2 covers 10 bases. The CDR3 contains 17 residues. CDR1 and CDR2 from the germline V gene are LGHNA and YNFKEQ. The V gene end was trimmed by 4 bases and the J gene end by 1 base; junction bases not matched to a gene: 8. The CDR3 DNA follows: TGTGCCAGCAGCCGCAAATCTCTAGCGGGGGGCACAGATACGCAGTATTTT. This translates into CASSRKSLAGGTDTQYF.

This clonotype showed up just a few times. The chain links TRBV6-6 to TRBJ2-5; 11 bases map to TRBD2. This CDR3 comprises 17 residues. The germline gives CDR1 MNHNY, CDR2 SVGAGI (reference sequence). With 6 bases clipped from V and 2 bases from J, the junction kept 11 bases outside the gene matches. As DNA, the CDR3 is TGTGCCAGCAGGGGGCTAGCGGGGGGACCGACTCAAGAGACCCAGTACTTC. Translation: CASRGLAGGPTQETQYF.

This clonotype was observed at least ten times. The J gene is TRBJ2-4, the V gene TRBV27; TRBD1 or TRBD2 may be the D gene (7 bases each). V was clipped by 5 bases and J by 3 bases, with 14 bases between them. From germline, CDR1 is MNHEY and CDR2 SMNVEV (reference sequence). The CDR3 is 15 amino acids. The CDR3 DNA sequence: TGTGCCAGCAGTCCCAGGGGGGGCCTCAAAAACATTCAGTACTTC. Translated, it gives CASSPRGGLKNIQYF.

This clonotype was detected only a few times. The chain combines TRBV11-2 with TRBJ2-7; either TRBD1 or TRBD2 may supply D (6 bases each). The length of the CDR3 is 14 residues. Germline lookup yields CDR1 SGHAT and CDR2 FQNNGV. Trimming shortened V by 7 bases and J by 6 bases, and 19 bases separated the two germline ends. This CDR3 reads CASISPTSRGEQYF. The CDR3 DNA sequence: TGTGCCAGCATCTCACCCACTAGCAGGGGCGAGCAGTACTTC.

Sample share makes this clonotype medium-sized. This chain joins TRBV6-2 or TRBV6-3 and TRBJ2-1, with D unclear. Germline CDR1 is MNHEY and CDR2 is SVGEGT. The V gene lost 6 bases and the J gene lost 6 bases, with 12 bases spanning the gap. This CDR3 region has 13 residues. The CDR3 DNA follows: TGTGCCAGCAGGAATACACTGGGCAATGAGCAGTTCTTC. It codes for CASRNTLGNEQFF.

The chain has TRBV9 and TRBJ1-2, with D possibly being TRBD1 (6 bases). The V end was cut by 3 bases, the J end by 7 bases, with 19 bases between. The CDR3 consists of 15 residues. The germline CDR1 and CDR2 sequences are SGDLS and YYNGEE. The CDR3 is CASSANRVRLSGYTF. The CDR3 nucleotides are TGTGCCAGCAGCGCCAACAGGGTCCGGTTAAGTGGCTACACCTTC.

This clonotype showed up many times. The V call is TRBV20-1, the J call TRBJ1-2; possibly TRBD1 for D (6 bases). Trimming took off 3 bases at V and 11 bases at J, with 16 bases between the two ends. The CDR3 extends over 12 amino acids. CDR1 and CDR2 from the germline V gene are DFQATT and SNEGSKA (reference sequence). CDR3 in amino acids: CSASGGRGEYTF. The CDR3 bases are TGCAGTGCTAGCGGAGGCAGGGGCGAGTACACCTTC.

In its sample, this clonotype was seen many times. The chain joins TRBV13 to TRBJ2-1, with a tentative D call TRBD1 (7 bases). In germline, CDR1 is PRHDT, CDR2 FYEKMQ (reference sequence). The CDR3 loop spans 15 amino acids. With 2 bases removed from V and 3 bases from J, the gap between germline ends came to 11 bases. For the CDR3, the DNA is TGTGCCAGCAGCTTACCAGGGGGACTCTACAATGAGCAGTTCTTC. Residues: CASSLPGGLYNEQFF.

Ten or more counts support this clonotype. Written as DNA, the CDR3 is TGTGCCATTGGTGGAAAGACAGCGGCCGGGTCCTATAATTCACCCCTCCACTTT. It translates to CAIGGKTAAGSYNSPLHF. The chain has TRBV10-3 and TRBJ1-6, with D possibly matching TRBD1 (5 bases). The germline V and J ends were trimmed by 9 bases and 1 base, with 22 bases remaining between them. The CDR3 is made up of 18 amino acids. CDR1 is ENHRY and CDR2 is SYGVKD in the germline V gene.

This clonotype was picked up many times. In nucleotides, the CDR3 is TGTGCCAGCAGCTTCACAGGGGGTCTAGGGGATGAGCAGTTCTTC. Translating it yields CASSFTGGLGDEQFF. The chain carries TRBV7-3 and TRBJ2-1; TRBD1 matches at 8 bases. CDR1 and CDR2 (germline): SGHTA, FQGTGA. There are 15 residues in the CDR3. The V gene end was trimmed by 3 bases and the J gene end by 8 bases; junction bases not matched to a gene: 9.

There are many counts of this clonotype. This chain connects TRBV20-1 to TRBJ2-1, with 8 bases fitting TRBD2. This CDR3 has 15 residues. J gave up 6 bases and V 6 bases, and 13 bases lay outside the gene matches. CDR1 and CDR2 (germline): DFQATT, SNEGSKA (reference sequence). CDR3 amino acids: CSALQSGRGLNEQFF. The CDR3 region has the DNA TGCAGTGCCCTCCAAAGCGGGAGAGGTCTCAATGAGCAGTTCTTC.

This clonotype was counted ten times or more. The chain employs TRBV25-1 and TRBJ2-6; 9 nucleotides align to TRBD1. Germline-derived CDR1 and CDR2 are MGHDK and SYGVNS. V was clipped by 4 bases and J by 3 bases; unmatched bases: 13. The CDR3 has 19 residues. CDR3 amino acids: CASSGHGQGNFGGANVLTF. DNA for the CDR3: TGTGCCAGCAGTGGGCACGGACAGGGGAACTTTGGTGGGGCCAACGTCCTGACTTTC.

This clonotype showed up many times. CDR3 amino acids: CASSTSMGTGGIQYF. The DNA for the CDR3 is TGTGCCAGCAGCACAAGTATGGGCACAGGGGGCATTCAGTACTTC. This rearrangement joins TRBV27 to TRBJ2-4; 8 nucleotides agree with TRBD1. Germline CDR1 and CDR2: MNHEY and SMNVEV (reference sequence). V lost 6 bases and J lost 9; bases outside the gene matches: 13. The CDR3 totals 15 residues.

This clonotype showed up many times. The V gene is TRBV29-1, the J gene TRBJ2-7; no clear D gene. The CDR3 is 15 amino acids. Germline CDR1 SQVTM, CDR2 ANQGSEA. Trimming removed 3 bases from V and 5 bases from J, with 20 bases in between. CDR3 DNA: TGCAGCGTTGAGTTTCTGGGCCCAAAAACCGACGAGCAGTACTTC. Residues: CSVEFLGPKTDEQYF.